This record covers a single TCR beta chain. Original processing methods: Estimation of nucleated cell counts was performed using reference gene primer amplification. This table comes from immunoSEQ multiplex PCR, and its TCRdb copy is limited to in-frame clones, with some not included. Clonal size and the V and J genes are those of that table, whereas D and trimming came from the DNA. The sample contains about 250,000 clones, roughly 87% of which appear only once. V was cut by 5 bases and J by 5 bases, with 9 bases left in between. CDR1 and CDR2 (germline): MDHEN, SYDVKM. This CDR3 spans 12 amino acids. These data are taken from a study of blood T cell repertoires in COVID-19. For the study at large: Samples came from the United States, Italy and Spain, spanning acute and convalescent COVID-19. Sources were T cells, B-cell-depleted T cells, or PBMCs; the material itself was cDNA or gDNA.

Sequencing was carried out using peripheral blood. The chain recombines TRBV28 with TRBJ2-5; unclear D gene. The receptor was derived from a man aged 18 to 29 with active or convalescent COVID-19. The CDR3 bases are TGTGCCAGCAGTCCCCCGAGGGAGACCCAGTACTTC. Translating it yields CASSPPRETQYF.